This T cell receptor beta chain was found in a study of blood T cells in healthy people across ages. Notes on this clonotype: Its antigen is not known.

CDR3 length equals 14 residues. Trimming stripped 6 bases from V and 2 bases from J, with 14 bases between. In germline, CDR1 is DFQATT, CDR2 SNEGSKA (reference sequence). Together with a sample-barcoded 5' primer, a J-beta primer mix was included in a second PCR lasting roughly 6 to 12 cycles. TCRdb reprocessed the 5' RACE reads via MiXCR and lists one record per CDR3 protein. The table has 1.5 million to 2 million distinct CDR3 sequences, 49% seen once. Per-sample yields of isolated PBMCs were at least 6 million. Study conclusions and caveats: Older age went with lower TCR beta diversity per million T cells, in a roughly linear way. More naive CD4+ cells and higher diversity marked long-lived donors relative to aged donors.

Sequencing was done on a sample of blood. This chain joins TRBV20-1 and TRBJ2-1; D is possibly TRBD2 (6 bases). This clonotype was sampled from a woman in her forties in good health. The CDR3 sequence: CSALTSLAYNEQFF. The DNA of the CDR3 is TGCAGTGCCCTCACTAGCTTGGCCTACAATGAGCAGTTCTTC.